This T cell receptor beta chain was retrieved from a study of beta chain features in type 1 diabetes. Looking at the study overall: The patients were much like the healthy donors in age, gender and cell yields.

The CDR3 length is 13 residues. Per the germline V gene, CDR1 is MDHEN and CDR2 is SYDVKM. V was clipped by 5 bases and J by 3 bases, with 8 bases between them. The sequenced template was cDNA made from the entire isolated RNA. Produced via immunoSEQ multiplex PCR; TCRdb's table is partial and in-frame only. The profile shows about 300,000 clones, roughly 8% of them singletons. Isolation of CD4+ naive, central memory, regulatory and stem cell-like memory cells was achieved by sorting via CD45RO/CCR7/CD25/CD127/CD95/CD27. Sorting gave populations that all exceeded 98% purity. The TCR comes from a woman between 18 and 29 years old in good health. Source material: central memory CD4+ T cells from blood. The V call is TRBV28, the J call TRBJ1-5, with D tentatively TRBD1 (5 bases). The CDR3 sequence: CASSGGDNQPQHF. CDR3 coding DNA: TGTGCCAGCAGTGGGGGGGACAATCAGCCCCAGCATTTT.